The 8 T cell receptor beta chains reported below all come from one sample, sequenced in a study of T cell responses to AZD1222 COVID-19 vaccine. TCRdb's table, derived via immunoSEQ multiplex PCR, lists solely in-frame clones and lacks some. This repertoire shows roughly 140,000 clones, around 87% found once; its top ten account for roughly 1.5%. The sample in question was peripheral blood, obtained on day 0 of AZD1222 vaccination. Receptors originate from an adult in good health.

The chain joins TRBV5-4 to TRBJ2-1; tentatively, D is TRBD2 (6 bases). CDR3 length: 17 residues. Germline values: CDR1 SGHNT, CDR2 YYREEE (reference sequence). V lost 3 bases and J 1 base, leaving 17 bases between the germline ends. This chain's CDR3 is CASSSATRMGSYNEQFF. In nucleotides, the CDR3 is TGTGCCAGCAGCTCTGCGACTAGAATGGGGTCCTACAATGAGCAGTTCTTC.

This rearrangement joins TRBV7-6 to TRBJ2-3; D is undetermined. Germline CDR1 and CDR2: SGHVS and FNYEAQ. Trimming left V 1 base short and J 4 bases short, with 12 bases between. The length of the CDR3 is 15 residues. The CDR3 loop is CASSLGGEQADTQYF. Written as DNA, the CDR3 is TGTGCCAGCAGCTTAGGTGGAGAGCAAGCAGATACGCAGTATTTT.

The chain couples TRBV18 to TRBJ1-3; D call uncertain. V shed 2 bases and J shed 0 bases, with 8 bases lying between them. There are 15 residues in the CDR3. In germline, CDR1 is KGHSH, CDR2 LQKENI. The DNA of the CDR3 is TGTGCCAGCTCACCATTGGATATCTCTGGAAACACCATATATTTT. The encoded protein is CASSPLDISGNTIYF.

The V gene is TRBV5-8, the J gene TRBJ1-1; D unclear. This CDR3 contains 15 residues. Trimming took 3 bases from V and 1 from J, leaving 13 bases between them. The germline V gene encodes CDR1 SGHTS and CDR2 YDEGEE. The CDR3 nucleotides read TGTGCCAGCAGCTCCGCCGTAGTATGGAACACTGAAGCTTTCTTT. Protein sequence: CASSSAVVWNTEAFF.

This sequence joins TRBV27 and TRBJ1-6; 7 nucleotides line up with TRBD1. Trimming at V came to 4 bases and at J to 0 bases, leaving 12 bases not matched to a gene. This CDR3 contains 19 residues. Looked up from germline, CDR1 is MNHEY and CDR2 is SMNVEV (reference sequence). The CDR3 loop reads CASSYSSRGLRSYNSPLHF. The CDR3 DNA reads TGTGCCAGCAGTTACTCCTCTAGGGGGCTCCGCTCCTATAATTCACCCCTCCACTTT.

The CDR3: CASSRLDYGYTF. The CDR3 nucleotides read TGTGCCAGCAGTCGTCTTGACTATGGCTACACCTTC. V is TRBV2 and J is TRBJ1-2; D is unresolved. There are 12 residues in the CDR3. Germline V lookup: CDR1 SNHLY, CDR2 FYNNEI. Trimming shortened V by 5 bases and J by 3 bases, and 7 bases separated the two germline ends.

This clone was counted between two and nine times. This chain joins TRBV28 and TRBJ1-2; no firm D call. The germline V and J ends were trimmed by 2 bases and 6 bases, with 10 bases remaining between them. CDR1 and CDR2 from the germline V gene are MDHEN and SYDVKM. The CDR3 is 13 residues long. The CDR3 region is CASSLRAGNGYTF. DNA of the CDR3: TGTGCCAGCAGTTTACGAGCGGGGAATGGCTACACCTTC.

This clone was detected once. The chain has TRBV24-1 and TRBJ1-6; no clear D. Trimming stripped 1 base from V and 9 bases from J, with 6 bases between. The CDR3 covers 13 residues. Germline V lookup: CDR1 KGHDR, CDR2 SFDVKD. This chain's CDR3 is CATSDFTGSPLHF. CDR3 sequence (DNA): TGTGCCACCAGTGATTTCACGGGTTCACCCCTCCACTTT.